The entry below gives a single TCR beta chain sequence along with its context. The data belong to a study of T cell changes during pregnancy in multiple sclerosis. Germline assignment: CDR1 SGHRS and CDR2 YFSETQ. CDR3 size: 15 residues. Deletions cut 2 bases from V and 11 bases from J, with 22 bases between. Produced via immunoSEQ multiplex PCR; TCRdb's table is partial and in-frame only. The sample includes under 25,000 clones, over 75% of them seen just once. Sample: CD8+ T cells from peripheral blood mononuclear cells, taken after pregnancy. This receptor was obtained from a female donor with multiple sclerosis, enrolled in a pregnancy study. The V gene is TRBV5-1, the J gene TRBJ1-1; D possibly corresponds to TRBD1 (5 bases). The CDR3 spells CASSFYEVGGAQAFF. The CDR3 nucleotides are TGCGCCAGCAGCTTCTATGAGGTGGGGGGTGCGCAGGCTTTCTTT. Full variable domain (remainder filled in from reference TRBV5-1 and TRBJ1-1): KAGVTQTPRYLIKTRGQQVTLSCSPISGHRSVSWYQQTPGQGLQFLFEYFSETQRNKGNFPGRFSGRQFSNSRSEMNVSTLELGDSALYLCASSFYEVGGAQAFFGQGTRLTVV.